The sequence of this T cell receptor beta chain was determined in a study of STAT5B mutations in CD4+ large granular lymphocyte leukemia. Some clones are missing from TCRdb's copy, which holds only in-frame ones; the method was immunoSEQ multiplex PCR. Found here are more than 30,000 clones, under 85% of them singletons; the top ten hold about 2%. In this sample, this clone turned up once. What it binds is not known. Points from the study as a whole: Without putative leukemic clones, patient CD4-sorted repertoires remained more clonal than healthy CD4+ repertoires. Higher CD4+ than CD8+ T-LGLL clonality might reflect small sample size.

Controls came from buffy coats of healthy blood donors. Sequencing was performed on CD4+ T cells from blood buffy coats. This sequence was found in a human donor in good health.

The CDR3 DNA is TGTGCTAGTGGTTCCCTCGCGGCTGGAAATGAGCAGTTCTTC. The encoded protein is CASGSLAAGNEQFF. The rearrangement joins TRBV12-5 to TRBJ2-1; D unclear. The germline V gene encodes CDR1 LGHNT and CDR2 FRNRAP. V shed 4 bases and J shed 7 bases, with 14 bases lying between them. CDR3 length: 14 amino acids.